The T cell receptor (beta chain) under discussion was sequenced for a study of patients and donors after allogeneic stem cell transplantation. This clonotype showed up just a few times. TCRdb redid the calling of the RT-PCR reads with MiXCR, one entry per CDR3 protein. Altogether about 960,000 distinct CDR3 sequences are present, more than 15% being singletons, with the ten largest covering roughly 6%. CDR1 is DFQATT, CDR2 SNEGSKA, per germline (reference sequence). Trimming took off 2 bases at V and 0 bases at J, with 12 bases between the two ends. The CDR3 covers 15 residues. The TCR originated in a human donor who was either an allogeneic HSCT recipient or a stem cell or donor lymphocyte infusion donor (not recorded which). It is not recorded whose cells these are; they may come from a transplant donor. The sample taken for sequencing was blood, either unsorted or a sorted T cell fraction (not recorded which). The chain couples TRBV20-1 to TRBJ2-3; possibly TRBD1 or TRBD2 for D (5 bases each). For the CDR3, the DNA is TGCAGTGCTAGAATACGGGGCCTTAGCACAGATACGCAGTATTTT. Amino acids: CSARIRGLSTDTQYF.